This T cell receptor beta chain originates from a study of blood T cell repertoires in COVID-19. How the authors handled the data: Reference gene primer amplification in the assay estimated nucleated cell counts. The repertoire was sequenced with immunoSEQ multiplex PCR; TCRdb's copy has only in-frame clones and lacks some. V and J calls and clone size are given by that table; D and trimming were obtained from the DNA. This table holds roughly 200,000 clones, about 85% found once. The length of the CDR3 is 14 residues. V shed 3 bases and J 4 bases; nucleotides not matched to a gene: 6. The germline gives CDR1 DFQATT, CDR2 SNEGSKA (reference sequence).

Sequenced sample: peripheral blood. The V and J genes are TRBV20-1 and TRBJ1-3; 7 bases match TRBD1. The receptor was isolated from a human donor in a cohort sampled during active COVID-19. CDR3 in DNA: TGCAGTGCTAGTGGGCAGGGGGTCGGAAACACCATATATTTT. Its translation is CSASGQGVGNTIYF.